A selection of T cell receptor beta chains follows, all from one sample in a study of blood T cell repertoires in COVID-19. Produced via immunoSEQ multiplex PCR; TCRdb's table is partial and in-frame only. Of about 150,000 clones listed, about four fifths are singletons. Sequenced input: peripheral blood. All receptors come from a man aged 55-75 years with acute or convalescent COVID-19. Both conserved end residues are part of each CDR3. D genes are given only for firm matches. Clone size is given for some rows only: seen once, a few or many times, or a class if the clone is expanded.

clone_size,v_call,cdr3_length,j_call,d_call,cdr3_nt,cdr3_aa
-,TRBV18,15,TRBJ1-1,-,TGTGCCAGCTCACCAAACGCAGGGTTTAGGACTGAAGCTTTCTTT,CASSPNAGFRTEAFF
few,TRBV27,16,TRBJ1-4,-,TGTGCCAGCACCAGACGGCGAGGGTCTGGAGGGGAAAAACTGTTTTTT,CASTRRRGSGGEKLFF
-,TRBV19,16,TRBJ2-1,TRBD2,TGTGCCAGTAGTAAAGGGGGTAGCGGGGTTAACAATGAGCAGTTCTTC,CASSKGGSGVNNEQFF
-,TRBV30,17,TRBJ1-5,-,TGTGCCTGGAGTGGGGGGCGATCGGTTTTGGGCAATCAGCCCCAGCATTTT,CAWSGGRSVLGNQPQHF
-,TRBV6-5,14,TRBJ2-7,TRBD2,TGTGCCAGCACTTCAGGGGGGACTAGCGGAATCCCGTACTTC,CASTSGGTSGIPYF
few,TRBV11-2,15,TRBJ2-1,TRBD2,TGTGCCAGCAGCTTAGAACCTAGCGGGATCGCTGAGCAGTTCTTC,CASSLEPSGIAEQFF
-,TRBV5-8,14,TRBJ1-2,TRBD1,TGTGCCAGCAGCTTGGGCAGGGGGGCCTATGGCTACACCTTC,CASSLGRGAYGYTF
-,TRBV20-1,15,TRBJ2-5,TRBD2,TGCAGTGCTGGTGCCCAGCGGGGGGTCCAAGAGACCCAGTACTTC,CSAGAQRGVQETQYF
-,TRBV7-6,17,TRBJ2-2,TRBD2,TGTGCCAGCAGCTTGGGTGCGGGGGGGCAGTACACCGGGGAGCTGTTTTTT,CASSLGAGGQYTGELFF
few,TRBV4-1,16,TRBJ2-5,TRBD2,TGCGCCAGCAGCCAAGCTTTAGCGGGGGGAAAAGAGACCCAGTACTTC,CASSQALAGGKETQYF
-,TRBV6-2/TRBV6-3,13,TRBJ2-5,-,TGTGCCAGCACCCCCCAGAACCAAGAGACCCAGTACTTC,CASTPQNQETQYF
-,TRBV3-1/TRBV3-2,14,TRBJ1-6,-,TGTGCCAGCAGCCAAGGTTTAATCCTATCACCCCTCCACTTT,CASSQGLILSPLHF
-,TRBV24-1,14,TRBJ2-4,TRBD1,TGTGCCACCAGTGCAGGACAGGGGACAAACATTCAGTACTTC,CATSAGQGTNIQYF
-,TRBV7-9,18,TRBJ2-2,-,TGTGCCATAGAGAACAGGGATACCAGCGCCGCGAACACCGGGGAGCTGTTTTTT,CAIENRDTSAANTGELFF
-,TRBV6-1,16,TRBJ2-1,TRBD2,TGTGCCAGCAGTGAGATCCCTAGCGGGAGAGCATATGAGCAGTTCTTC,CASSEIPSGRAYEQFF
-,TRBV28,14,TRBJ2-7,-,TGTGCCAGCAGTTTATGGGGGACATCCTACGAGCAGTACTTC,CASSLWGTSYEQYF
few,TRBV3-1/TRBV3-2,14,TRBJ2-7,-,TGTGCCAGCAGCCAACCGGACAGTGGGGGCCTGCAGTACTTC,CASSQPDSGGLQYF
once,TRBV5-4,13,TRBJ2-2,-,TGTGCCAGCAGCTTGCGAGAGACCGGGGAGCTGTTTTTT,CASSLRETGELFF
-,TRBV29-1,17,TRBJ2-1,TRBD1,TGCAGCGTTGTGGGGGACAGTCGGCTAGGAAGCTACAATGAGCAGTTCTTC,CSVVGDSRLGSYNEQFF
-,TRBV7-2,16,TRBJ2-5,TRBD1,TGTGCCAGCAGCAGAGGACAGGGGGCAAGCTCAGAGACCCAGTACTTC,CASSRGQGASSETQYF
-,TRBV30,15,TRBJ2-1,-,TGTGCCTGGAGTGGCTACGGGAGCTCCTACAATGAGCAGTTCTTC,CAWSGYGSSYNEQFF
-,TRBV6-5,14,TRBJ2-1,TRBD2,TGTGCCAGCACCACTAGCGGGAGAAGTGGTGAGCAGTTCTTC,CASTTSGRSGEQFF
-,TRBV19,13,TRBJ1-5,-,TGTGCCAGTAGTGGGACTTACAATCAGCCCCAGCATTTT,CASSGTYNQPQHF
-,TRBV19,14,TRBJ1-6,-,TGTGCCAGTAGTATAGGCGGGGCGGCGGGCCCCCTCCACTTT,CASSIGGAAGPLHF
-,TRBV6-2/TRBV6-3,12,TRBJ1-1,-,TGTGCCAGCAGTCGTGGCCCCACTGAAGCTTTCTTT,CASSRGPTEAFF
-,TRBV6-5,14,TRBJ2-2,-,TGTGCCAGCAGGCGGGACGGGAACACCGGGGAGCTGTTTTTT,CASRRDGNTGELFF
once,TRBV5-6,17,TRBJ1-5,TRBD1,TGTGCCAGCAGCTTTTCTGGACAGGGAGGGGGCAATCAGCCCCAGCATTTT,CASSFSGQGGGNQPQHF
-,TRBV3-1/TRBV3-2,13,TRBJ1-1,-,TGTGCCTCGGGCCCTGGGAGGCGATCTGAAGCTTTCTTT,CASGPGRRSEAFF
-,TRBV6-2/TRBV6-3,13,TRBJ1-1,-,TGTGCCAGCAGCCCCTACAGGGTGGATGAAGCTTTCTTT,CASSPYRVDEAFF
-,TRBV2,13,TRBJ2-3,-,TGTGCCAGCAGTGAACGGCGGACAGATACGCAGTATTTT,CASSERRTDTQYF
-,TRBV7-2,15,TRBJ1-2,TRBD1,TGTGCCAGCAGCTTATCCACAGGGGTGAACTATGGCTACACCTTC,CASSLSTGVNYGYTF
-,TRBV6-5,14,TRBJ1-3,TRBD1,TGTGCCAGCAAGCAGGGGGCCCCTGGAAACACCATATATTTT,CASKQGAPGNTIYF
-,TRBV5-6,15,TRBJ2-7,TRBD1,TGTGCCAGCAGCCCTCAAGGCAGGGGGATCTACGAGCAGTACTTC,CASSPQGRGIYEQYF
-,TRBV10-1,18,TRBJ2-1,TRBD2,TGCGCCAGCAGTGAACAGCGGGGTAGGGCACGGCCCAACACTGAGCAGTTCTTC,CASSEQRGRARPNTEQFF
-,TRBV6-4,15,TRBJ1-5,TRBD1,TGTGCCAGCAGTGAGGACAGGGGGAGCAATCAGCCCCAGCATTTT,CASSEDRGSNQPQHF
-,TRBV19,14,TRBJ1-5,TRBD1,TGTGCCAGTAGCCGGACAGGGGGCAATCAGCCCCAGCATTTT,CASSRTGGNQPQHF
-,TRBV19,16,TRBJ2-7,TRBD1,TGTGCCAGTAGTATAAGATGGACAGGGATTACCTACGAGCAGTACTTC,CASSIRWTGITYEQYF
-,TRBV5-6,15,TRBJ2-2,TRBD1,TGTGCCAGCAACACCGGGACAGGGGGCTTCGGGGAGCTGTTTTTT,CASNTGTGGFGELFF
-,TRBV6-4,17,TRBJ1-5,TRBD1,TGTGCCAGCAGTGACACCCTCGGGACAGGGGGCGCACAGCCCCAGCATTTT,CASSDTLGTGGAQPQHF